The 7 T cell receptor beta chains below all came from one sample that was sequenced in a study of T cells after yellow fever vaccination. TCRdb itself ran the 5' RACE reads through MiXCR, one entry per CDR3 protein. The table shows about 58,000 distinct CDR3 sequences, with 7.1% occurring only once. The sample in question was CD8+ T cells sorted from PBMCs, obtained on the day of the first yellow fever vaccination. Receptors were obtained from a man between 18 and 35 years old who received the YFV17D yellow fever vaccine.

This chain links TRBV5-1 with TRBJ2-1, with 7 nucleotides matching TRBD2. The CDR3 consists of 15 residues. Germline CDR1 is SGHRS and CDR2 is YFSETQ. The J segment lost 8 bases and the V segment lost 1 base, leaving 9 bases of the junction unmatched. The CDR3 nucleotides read TGCGCCAGCAGCTTGCGGGGGGTCTCGACGGATGAGCAGTTCTTC. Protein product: CASSLRGVSTDEQFF.

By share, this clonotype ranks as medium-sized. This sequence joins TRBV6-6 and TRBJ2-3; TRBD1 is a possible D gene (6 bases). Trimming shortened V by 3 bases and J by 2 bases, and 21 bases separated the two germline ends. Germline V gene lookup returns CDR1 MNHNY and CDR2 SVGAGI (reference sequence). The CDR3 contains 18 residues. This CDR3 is CASSYTSGGQRLTDTQYF. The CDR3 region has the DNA TGTGCCAGCAGTTATACCTCCGGAGGACAGCGTCTCACAGATACGCAGTATTTT.

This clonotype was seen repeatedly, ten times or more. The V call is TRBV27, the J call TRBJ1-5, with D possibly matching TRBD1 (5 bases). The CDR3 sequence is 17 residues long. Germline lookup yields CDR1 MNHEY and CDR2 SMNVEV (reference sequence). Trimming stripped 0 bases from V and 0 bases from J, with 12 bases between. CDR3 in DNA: TGTGCCAGCAGTTTATCATACCCAGGGAATAGCAATCAGCCCCAGCATTTT. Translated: CASSLSYPGNSNQPQHF.

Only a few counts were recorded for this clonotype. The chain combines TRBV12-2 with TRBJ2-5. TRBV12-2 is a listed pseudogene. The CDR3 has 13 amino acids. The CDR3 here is CASRFIGEETQYF. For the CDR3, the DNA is TGTGCAAGTCGCTTCATAGGAGAAGAGACCCAGTACTTC.

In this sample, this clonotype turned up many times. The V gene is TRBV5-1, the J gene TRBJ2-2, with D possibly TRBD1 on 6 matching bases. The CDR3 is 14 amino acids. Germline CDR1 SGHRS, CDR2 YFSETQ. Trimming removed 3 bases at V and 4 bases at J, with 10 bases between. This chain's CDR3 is CASSSTGFTGELFF. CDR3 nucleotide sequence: TGCGCCAGCAGCTCGACAGGATTCACCGGGGAGCTGTTTTTT. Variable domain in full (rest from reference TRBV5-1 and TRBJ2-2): KAGVTQTPRYLIKTRGQQVTLSCSPISGHRSVSWYQQTPGQGLQFLFEYFSETQRNKGNFPGRFSGRQFSNSRSEMNVSTLELGDSALYLCASSSTGFTGELFFGEGSRLTVL.

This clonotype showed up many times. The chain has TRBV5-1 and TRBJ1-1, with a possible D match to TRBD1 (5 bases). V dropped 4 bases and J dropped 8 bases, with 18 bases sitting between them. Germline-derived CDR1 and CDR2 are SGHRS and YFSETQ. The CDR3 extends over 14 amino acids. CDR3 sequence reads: CASSPKIGVPEAFF. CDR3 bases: TGCGCCAGCAGCCCTAAAATAGGGGTCCCCGAAGCTTTCTTT.

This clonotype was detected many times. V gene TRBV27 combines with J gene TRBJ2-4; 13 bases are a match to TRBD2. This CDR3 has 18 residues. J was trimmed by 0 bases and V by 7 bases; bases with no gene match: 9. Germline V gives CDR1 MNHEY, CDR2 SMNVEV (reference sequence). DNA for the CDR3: TGTGCCAGCACGTCTCGACTAGCGGGGGGACTAGCCAAAAACATTCAGTACTTC. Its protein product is CASTSRLAGGLAKNIQYF.